A single sample is the source of the 8 T cell receptor beta chains below, sequenced in a study of T cells in Graves' hyperthyroidism and ophthalmopathy. Regions amplified from RNA transcripts were the TCR beta CDR3 regions. HTBI primers were employed in a first-round RT-PCR of the TCR CDR3. TCRdb itself ran the multiplex PCR reads through MiXCR, one entry per CDR3 protein. The sample carries about 540,000 distinct CDR3 sequences, more than 45% recorded once. Sample: peripheral blood or thyroid tissue (not recorded which). Every receptor here comes from a woman in her late teens or twenties with Graves' hyperthyroidism.

The rearrangement joins TRBV2 to TRBJ2-5; 9 bases match TRBD2. Germline V lookup: CDR1 SNHLY, CDR2 FYNNEI. Trimming cost V 3 bases and J 5 bases; bases outside gene matches: 4. This CDR3 region has 14 residues. The CDR3 DNA reads TGTGCCAGCAGTGATAGCGGGAGTGGGGAGACCCAGTACTTC. Residues: CASSDSGSGETQYF.

The chain is built from TRBV11-2 and TRBJ2-5; TRBD2 might be the D (5 bases). Germline lookup yields CDR1 SGHAT and CDR2 FQNNGV. Deletions cut 2 bases from V and 5 bases from J, with 12 bases between. The CDR3 runs to 14 residues. CDR3 sequence: CASSLFARVETQYF. CDR3 bases: TGTGCCAGCAGCTTATTTGCGCGGGTGGAGACCCAGTACTTC.

This clonotype came up a few times. J is TRBJ2-6 and V is TRBV2; 8 bases are shared with TRBD1. The V gene's germline CDR1 is SNHLY and CDR2 FYNNEI. CDR3 length equals 13 residues. Unmatched junction bases numbered 4, after V lost 11 bases and J lost 4 bases. The CDR3 protein is CAWTGSGANVLTF. The CDR3 DNA sequence: TGTGCCTGGACAGGGTCCGGGGCCAACGTCCTGACTTTC.

The chain has TRBV25-1 and TRBJ1-5, with D possibly TRBD1 on 6 matching bases. CDR3 length: 15 amino acids. The ends were cut back, 10 bases at V and 2 bases at J, with 18 bases in the middle. Per the germline V gene, CDR1 is MGHDK and CDR2 is SYGVNS. For the CDR3, the DNA is TGTGCCATCCTTATGGGGAGGGGGGGCAATCAGCCCCAGCATTTT. It translates to CAILMGRGGNQPQHF.

This clonotype was seen many times. The chain recombines TRBV2 with TRBJ1-4, with D perhaps TRBD1 (5 bases). CDR1 is SNHLY and CDR2 is FYNNEI in the germline V gene. V lost 3 bases and J lost 8, with 13 bases in between. The CDR3 extends over 14 amino acids. The CDR3 sequence: CASSDTGGNEKLFF. The CDR3 region has the DNA TGTGCCAGCAGTGACACAGGAGGAAACGAAAAACTGTTTTTT.

The chain uses TRBV9 and TRBJ1-3; D is unclear. Germline CDR1 and CDR2: SGDLS and YYNGEE. The CDR3 consists of 14 residues. V was cut by 0 bases and J by 1 base, with 5 bases left in between. The DNA of the CDR3 is TGTGCCAGCAGCGTAGCGGGGTCTGGAAACACCATATATTTT. Translation gives CASSVAGSGNTIYF.

The chain uses TRBV7-6 and TRBJ2-7, with unresolved D. The CDR3 has 15 residues. Between the trimmed V and J ends, which lost 1 base and 4 bases, there was a span of 14 bases. Germline CDR1 and CDR2: SGHVS and FNYEAQ. In DNA form, the CDR3 reads TGTGCCAGCAGCTTAGATGCGAGTTTAGAATACGAGCAGTACTTC. Its translation is CASSLDASLEYEQYF. The full variable domain, its missing parts supplied by reference TRBV7-6 and TRBJ2-7, is GAGVSQSPRYKVTKRGQDVALRCDPISGHVSLYWYRQALGQGPEFLTYFNYEAQQDKSGLPNDRFSAERPEGSISTLTIQRTEQRDSAMYRCASSLDASLEYEQYFGPGTRLTVT.

The V gene is TRBV7-9, the J gene TRBJ1-5; possible D gene TRBD1, 5 bases. CDR1 is SEHNR, CDR2 FQNEAQ, per germline (reference sequence). The CDR3 runs 18 residues. The germline V and J ends were trimmed by 5 bases and 7 bases, with 27 bases remaining between them. The CDR3 DNA reads TGTGCCAGCAGCCAAGCCGGACACCTACTAGGGGATCGCCAGCCCCAGCATTTT. Translating it yields CASSQAGHLLGDRQPQHF.